This entry lists 29 T cell receptor beta chains sequenced from one sample in a study of CXCR3-negative and CXCR3-positive naive CD8 T cells. Study-level findings and limits: Relative to CXCR3-negative naive cells, CXCR3-positive naive cells had more hydrophobic TRB CDR3s.

Via 5' RACE with UMI labels, TRB cDNA libraries were prepared. TCRdb reprocessed the 5' RACE reads, with one entry per CDR3 protein and no DNA. The ten top clones account for roughly 0.62%, within a sample of roughly 130,000 distinct CDR3 sequences. Antigens for these TCRs are unknown. The sample consisted of naive CXCR3+ CD8+ T cells from blood. Subset indicated: CD45RO-CCR7+CD27+CD95- naive CD8+ T cells expressing CXCR3 (TNR3+). The receptors here all came from a human donor in good health. Some clones in this sample may be carry-over from other donors' samples.

The chain carries TRBV5-1 and TRBJ2-2. Germline CDR1 reads SGHRS; CDR2 reads YFSETQ. The CDR3 runs 15 residues. The CDR3 reads CASSLVDPNTGELFF. Filled out from reference TRBV5-1 and TRBJ2-2, the complete variable domain reads KAGVTQTPRYLIKTRGQQVTLSCSPISGHRSVSWYQQTPGQGLQFLFEYFSETQRNKGNFPGRFSGRQFSNSRSEMNVSTLELGDSALYLCASSLVDPNTGELFFGEGSRLTVL.

The chain couples TRBV7-9 to TRBJ1-4; absent DNA, TCRdb's TRBD1 call cannot be checked. Per the germline V gene, CDR1 is SEHNR and CDR2 is FQNEAQ (reference sequence). There are 14 residues in the CDR3. CDR3 sequence reads: CASSLAGGEEKLFF.

The rearrangement joins TRBV12-3 or TRBV12-4 to TRBJ1-1; TCRdb's D call of TRBD1 is untestable without DNA. The CDR3 length is 13 residues. CDR3: CASSFGQTTEAFF.

The chain uses TRBV18 and TRBJ2-5; with no DNA, the TCRdb D assignment of TRBD2 cannot be verified. CDR1 KGHSH and CDR2 LQKENI come from the germline V gene. The CDR3 consists of 13 residues. This chain's CDR3 is CASSPELAETQYF.

The chain combines TRBV20-1 with TRBJ2-7; TCRdb selects TRBD1, and the lack of DNA leaves this call unchecked. The V gene's germline CDR1 is DFQATT and CDR2 SNEGSKA (reference sequence). This CDR3 comprises 13 residues. The CDR3 here is CSARPPGPYEQYF.

V and J are TRBV7-9 and TRBJ2-1; TCRdb gives TRBD1 as the D gene, but with no DNA this cannot be confirmed. The CDR3 is made up of 16 amino acids. Germline loops: CDR1 SEHNR, CDR2 FQNEAQ (reference sequence). The CDR3 here is CASSSTSPQSYNEQFF.

The chain uses TRBV6-1 and TRBJ2-3; the TCRdb D gene call, TRBD2, has no DNA to confirm it. Germline CDR1 and CDR2: MNHNS and SASEGT. The CDR3 is 15 residues long. The chain's CDR3 is CASSEASGITDTQYF.

J is TRBJ1-2 and V is TRBV14. This CDR3 has 12 amino acids. Germline V lookup: CDR1 SGHDN, CDR2 FVKESK. This CDR3 is CASSQGLLGYTF.

V and J are TRBV3-1 and TRBJ2-3. From germline, CDR1 is LGHDT and CDR2 YNNKEL (reference sequence). The CDR3 covers 16 residues. The CDR3 sequence is CASSQVGGDNEDTQYF.

This chain connects TRBV29-1 to TRBJ2-5; without DNA, the TCRdb call of TRBD2 cannot be checked. The CDR3 runs 15 residues. Germline lookup yields CDR1 SQVTM and CDR2 ANQGSEA. The CDR3 region is CSVGARGVRQETQYF.

The genes are TRBV7-9 and TRBJ2-7; TCRdb's D call, TRBD2, is unchecked because there is no DNA. Germline CDR1 reads SEHNR; CDR2 reads FQNEAQ (reference sequence). The CDR3 extends over 17 amino acids. This CDR3 is CASSLEPGLAGTYEQYF.

The CDR3 here is CASSYGDREYGEQYF. The V and J genes are TRBV6-2 or TRBV6-3 and TRBJ2-7; TCRdb calls TRBD1, which cannot be checked without DNA. Per germline, CDR1 MNHEY and CDR2 SVGEGT. CDR3 length: 15 amino acids.

The genes are TRBV14 and TRBJ2-7; TCRdb proposes TRBD2, but this gene call is untestable without DNA. CDR1 and CDR2 from the germline V gene are SGHDN and FVKESK. CDR3 length: 13 residues. The CDR3 sequence: CASSQFGGFEQYF. Complete variable domain (other parts from reference TRBV14 and TRBJ2-7): EAGVTQFPSHSVIEKGQTVTLRCDPISGHDNLYWYRRVMGKEIKFLLHFVKESKQDESGMPNNRFLAERTGGTYSTLKVQPAELEDSGVYFCASSQFGGFEQYFGPGTRLTVT.

The rearrangement uses TRBV15 and TRBJ2-3; lacking DNA, the TRBD2 call made by TCRdb goes unchecked. CDR1 is LNHNV and CDR2 is YYDKDF in the germline V gene (reference sequence). The CDR3 has 15 residues. The CDR3: CATSRAGGSTDTQYF.

The chain couples TRBV9 to TRBJ2-3; TCRdb picks TRBD1, but there is no DNA to check that call. The CDR3 sequence is 14 residues long. Germline CDR1 is SGDLS and CDR2 is YYNGEE. CDR3 protein: CASSVGGGADTQYF.

This CDR3 is CASSGGTGSSTDTQYF. This chain connects TRBV7-2 to TRBJ2-3; TCRdb outputs TRBD1, but without DNA this stays unchecked. CDR3 length: 16 residues. Germline values: CDR1 SGHTA, CDR2 FQGNSA.

The genes are TRBV7-6 and TRBJ2-7; without DNA, the TCRdb call of TRBD1 cannot be checked. CDR1 SGHVS and CDR2 FNYEAQ come from the germline V gene. CDR3 length equals 19 residues. CDR3 protein: CASSPMAWGAGAFSYEQYF.

The CDR3 loop reads CASSDSTSGGHNEQFF. This chain uses TRBV6-4 with TRBJ2-1; TCRdb reports TRBD2, a call that lacks DNA to check it against. The CDR3 is 16 amino acids. CDR1 and CDR2 (germline): MRHNA, SNTAGT.

The chain recombines TRBV3-1 with TRBJ1-1. Germline values: CDR1 LGHDT, CDR2 YNNKEL (reference sequence). This CDR3 comprises 13 residues. This CDR3 is CASRLTLNTEAFF.

The chain uses TRBV30 and TRBJ1-1. Per germline, CDR1 GTSNPN and CDR2 SVGIG (reference sequence). The CDR3 consists of 11 residues. This CDR3 reads CAWSVGTEAFF.

This chain joins TRBV12-3 or TRBV12-4 and TRBJ2-2; TCRdb returns TRBD1, unconfirmable since there is no DNA. This CDR3 region has 16 residues. CDR3 sequence: CASRSRAGKVTGELFF.

The chain links TRBV7-9 to TRBJ1-4. This CDR3 is built from 13 residues. Per the germline V gene, CDR1 is SEHNR and CDR2 is FQNEAQ (reference sequence). CDR3 protein: CASSKDQHEKLFF. Using reference TRBV7-9 and TRBJ1-4 for the parts outside the CDR3, the full variable domain is DTGVSQNPRHKITKRGQNVTFRCDPISEHNRLYWYRQTLGQGPEFLTYFQNEAQLEKSRLLSDRFSAERPKGSFSTLEIQRTEQGDSAMYLCASSKDQHEKLFFGSGTQLSVL.

The rearrangement joins TRBV3-1 to TRBJ1-3. The CDR3 has 17 residues. The germline V gene has CDR1 LGHDT and CDR2 YNNKEL (reference sequence). This chain's CDR3 is CASSQVLEERSGNTIYF.

The rearrangement links TRBV13 to TRBJ1-1. Germline V gene data show CDR1 as PRHDT and CDR2 as FYEKMQ (reference sequence). The CDR3 is made up of 14 amino acids. This chain's CDR3 is CASSSLQANTEAFF.

The chain joins TRBV4-1 to TRBJ2-1. There are 15 residues in the CDR3. CDR1 and CDR2 from the germline V gene are MGHRA and YSYEKL. The CDR3 loop reads CASSHDGVSYNEQFF.

The CDR3 loop is CASSSSGTENYEQYF. This chain links TRBV12-3 or TRBV12-4 with TRBJ2-7. The CDR3 extends over 15 amino acids.

This chain joins TRBV10-2 and TRBJ2-7; TCRdb proposes TRBD1, but this gene call is untestable without DNA. The CDR3 covers 14 residues. The V gene's germline CDR1 is WSHSY and CDR2 SAAADI. CDR3 residues: CASSEGGAYYEQYF.

The rearrangement links TRBV6-6 to TRBJ2-1; TCRdb names TRBD1, which stays unverified in the absence of DNA. Germline V lookup: CDR1 MNHNY, CDR2 SVGAGI (reference sequence). This CDR3 is built from 15 residues. The CDR3 sequence is CASSSLSQGPNEQFF.

The CDR3: CASSPHYDRGDLVTGELFF. The chain links TRBV12-3 or TRBV12-4 to TRBJ2-2; TCRdb returns TRBD1, unconfirmable since there is no DNA. The CDR3 extends over 19 amino acids.